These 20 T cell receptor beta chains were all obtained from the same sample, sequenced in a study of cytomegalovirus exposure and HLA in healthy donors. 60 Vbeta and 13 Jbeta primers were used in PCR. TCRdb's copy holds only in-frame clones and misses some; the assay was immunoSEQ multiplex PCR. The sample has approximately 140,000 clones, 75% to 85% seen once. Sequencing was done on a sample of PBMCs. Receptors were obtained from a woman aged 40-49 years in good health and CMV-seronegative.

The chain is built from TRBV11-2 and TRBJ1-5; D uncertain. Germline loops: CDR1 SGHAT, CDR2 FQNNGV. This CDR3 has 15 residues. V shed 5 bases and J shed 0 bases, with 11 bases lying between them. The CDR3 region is CASSETLSSNQPQHF. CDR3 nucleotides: TGTGCCAGCAGCGAGACATTGTCTAGCAATCAGCCCCAGCATTTT.

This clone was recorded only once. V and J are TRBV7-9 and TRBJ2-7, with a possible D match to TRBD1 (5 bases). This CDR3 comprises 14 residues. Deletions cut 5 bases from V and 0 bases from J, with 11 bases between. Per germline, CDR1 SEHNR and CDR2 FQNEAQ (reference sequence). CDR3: CASSGAAYSYEQYF. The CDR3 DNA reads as TGTGCCAGCAGCGGGGCAGCCTACTCCTACGAGCAGTACTTC.

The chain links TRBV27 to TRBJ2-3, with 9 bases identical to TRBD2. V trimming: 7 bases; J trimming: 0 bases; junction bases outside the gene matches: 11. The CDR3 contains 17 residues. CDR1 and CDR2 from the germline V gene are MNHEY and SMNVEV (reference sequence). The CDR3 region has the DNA TGTGCCAGCACCCCGGGGGCCCTAGCGGGAAGCACAGATACGCAGTATTTT. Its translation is CASTPGALAGSTDTQYF.

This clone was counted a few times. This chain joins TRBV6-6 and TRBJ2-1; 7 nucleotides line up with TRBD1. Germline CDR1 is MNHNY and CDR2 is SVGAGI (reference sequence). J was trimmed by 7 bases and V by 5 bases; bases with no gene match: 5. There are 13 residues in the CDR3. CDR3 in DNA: TGTGCCAGCAGTAGGGACAGCCTGAATGAGCAGTTCTTC. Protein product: CASSRDSLNEQFF.

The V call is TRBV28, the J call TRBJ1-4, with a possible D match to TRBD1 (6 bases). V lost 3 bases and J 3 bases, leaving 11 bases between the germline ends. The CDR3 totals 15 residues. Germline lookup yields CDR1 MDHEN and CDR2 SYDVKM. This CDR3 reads CASSLKGDPNEKLFF. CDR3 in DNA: TGTGCCAGCAGTTTGAAGGGGGACCCTAATGAAAAACTGTTTTTT.

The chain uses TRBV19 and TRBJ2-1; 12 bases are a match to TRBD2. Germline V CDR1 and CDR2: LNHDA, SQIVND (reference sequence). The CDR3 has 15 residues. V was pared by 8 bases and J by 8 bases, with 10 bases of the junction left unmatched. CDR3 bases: TGTGCCAGTTGTGGCGCTAGCGGGAGGGTCGATGAGCAGTTCTTC. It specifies CASCGASGRVDEQFF.

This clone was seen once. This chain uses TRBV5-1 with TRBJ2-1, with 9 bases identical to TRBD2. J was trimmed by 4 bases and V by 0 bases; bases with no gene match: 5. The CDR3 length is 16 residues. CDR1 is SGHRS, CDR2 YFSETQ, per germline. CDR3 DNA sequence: TGCGCCAGCAGCTTGGACGGGCTAGCGGGGTACAATGAGCAGTTCTTC. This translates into CASSLDGLAGYNEQFF.

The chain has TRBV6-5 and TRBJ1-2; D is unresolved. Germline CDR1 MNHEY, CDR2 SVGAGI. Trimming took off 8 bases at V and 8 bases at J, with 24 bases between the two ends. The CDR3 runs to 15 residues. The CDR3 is CASSAPGFDMVGYTF. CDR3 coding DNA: TGTGCCAGCTCCGCCCCGGGTTTCGATATGGTGGGCTACACCTTC.

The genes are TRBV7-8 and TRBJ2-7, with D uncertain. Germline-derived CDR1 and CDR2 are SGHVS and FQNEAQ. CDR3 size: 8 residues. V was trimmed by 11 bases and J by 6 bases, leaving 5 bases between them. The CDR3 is CAEREQYF. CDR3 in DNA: TGTGCCGAGCGCGAGCAGTACTTC.

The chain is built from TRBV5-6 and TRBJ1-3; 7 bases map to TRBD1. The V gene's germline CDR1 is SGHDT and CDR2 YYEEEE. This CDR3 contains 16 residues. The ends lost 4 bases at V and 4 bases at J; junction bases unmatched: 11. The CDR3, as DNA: TGTGCCAGCAGCACGGGGCACAGGGGTGTCGGAAACACCATATATTTT. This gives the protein CASSTGHRGVGNTIYF.

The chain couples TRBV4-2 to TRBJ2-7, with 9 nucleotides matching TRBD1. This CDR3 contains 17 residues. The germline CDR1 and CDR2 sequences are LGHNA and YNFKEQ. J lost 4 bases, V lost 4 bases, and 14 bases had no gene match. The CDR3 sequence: CASSLQPPGQGIYEQYF. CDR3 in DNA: TGTGCCAGCAGCCTTCAACCGCCGGGACAGGGCATATACGAGCAGTACTTC.

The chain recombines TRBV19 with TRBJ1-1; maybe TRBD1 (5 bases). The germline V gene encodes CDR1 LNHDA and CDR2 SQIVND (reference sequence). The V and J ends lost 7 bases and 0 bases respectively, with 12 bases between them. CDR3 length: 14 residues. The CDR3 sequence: CASTGYILNTEAFF. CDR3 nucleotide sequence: TGTGCCAGTACAGGGTACATTTTGAACACTGAAGCTTTCTTT.

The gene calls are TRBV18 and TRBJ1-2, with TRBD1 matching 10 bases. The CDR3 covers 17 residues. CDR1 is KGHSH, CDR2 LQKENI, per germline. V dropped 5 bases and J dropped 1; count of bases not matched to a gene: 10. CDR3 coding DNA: TGTGCCAGCTCAAATCCCGGAGGACAGGGGGATAACTATGGCTACACCTTC. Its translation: CASSNPGGQGDNYGYTF.

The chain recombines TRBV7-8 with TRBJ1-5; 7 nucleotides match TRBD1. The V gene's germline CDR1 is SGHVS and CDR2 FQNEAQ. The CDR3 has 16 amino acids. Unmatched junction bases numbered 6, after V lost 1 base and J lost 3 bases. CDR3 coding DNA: TGTGCCAGCAGCTTAGTATCCGGACAGGTCAATCAGCCCCAGCATTTT. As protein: CASSLVSGQVNQPQHF.

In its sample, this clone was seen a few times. The CDR3 DNA reads TGTGCCAGCAGTTCCCTCCCCTACGAGCAGTACTTC. Protein product: CASSSLPYEQYF. The genes are TRBV6-6 and TRBJ2-7; D gene ambiguous. The ends were cut back, 4 bases at V and 2 bases at J, with 6 bases in the middle. Per germline, CDR1 MNHNY and CDR2 SVGAGI (reference sequence). This CDR3 is 12 amino acids long.

The CDR3 sequence is CASSVQGAAEAFF. Here the CDR3 DNA reads TGTGCCAGCAGCGTCCAGGGGGCCGCTGAAGCTTTCTTT. The chain combines TRBV5-4 with TRBJ1-1; the match to TRBD1 covers 8 bases. The CDR3 covers 13 residues. Trimming cost V 4 bases and J 6 bases; bases outside gene matches: 5. Germline CDR1 SGHNT, CDR2 YYREEE (reference sequence).

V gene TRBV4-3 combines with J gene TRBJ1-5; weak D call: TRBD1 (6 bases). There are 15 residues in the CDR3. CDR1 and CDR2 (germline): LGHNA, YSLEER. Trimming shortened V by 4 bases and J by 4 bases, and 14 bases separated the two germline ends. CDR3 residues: CASSLYRELNQPQHF. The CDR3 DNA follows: TGCGCCAGCAGCCTATACAGGGAGCTGAATCAGCCCCAGCATTTT.

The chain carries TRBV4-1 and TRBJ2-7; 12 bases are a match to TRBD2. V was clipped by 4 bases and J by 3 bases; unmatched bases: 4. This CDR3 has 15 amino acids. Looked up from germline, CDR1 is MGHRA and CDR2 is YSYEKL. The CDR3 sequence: CASSLTSGGIYEQYF. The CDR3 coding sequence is TGCGCCAGCAGCCTTACTAGCGGGGGGATCTACGAGCAGTACTTC.

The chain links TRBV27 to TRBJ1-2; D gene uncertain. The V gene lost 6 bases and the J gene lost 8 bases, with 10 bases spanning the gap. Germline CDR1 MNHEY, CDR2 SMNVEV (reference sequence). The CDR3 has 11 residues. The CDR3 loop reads CASRKGAGYTF. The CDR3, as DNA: TGTGCCAGCAGGAAAGGAGCCGGCTACACCTTC.

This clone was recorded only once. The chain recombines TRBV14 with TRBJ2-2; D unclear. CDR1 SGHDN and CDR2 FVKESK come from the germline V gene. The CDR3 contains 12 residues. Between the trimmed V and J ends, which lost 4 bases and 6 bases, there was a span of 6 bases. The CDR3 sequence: CASSPFPGELFF. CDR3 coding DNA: TGTGCCAGCAGCCCGTTTCCCGGGGAGCTGTTTTTT.